The 21 T cell receptor beta chains given below trace back to one sample, sequenced in a study of radiation and T cells in renal cell carcinoma. Clones were sequenced by immunoSEQ multiplex PCR, and TCRdb holds only the in-frame ones, with some missing. The sample carries 150,000 or so clones, about 88% recorded once. The sample's time point: blood 4 weeks post-SBRT, at nephrectomy. The treatment here: 15 Gy SBRT to primary tumor, nephrectomy 4 weeks later. Sequencing used blood, obtained from a patient whose treatment included radiotherapy and nephrectomy. The receptors come from a woman in her forties or fifties with renal cell carcinoma.

The genes are TRBV18 and TRBJ1-1; the match to TRBD1 covers 7 bases. There are 18 residues in the CDR3. Germline loops: CDR1 KGHSH, CDR2 LQKENI. Unmatched junction bases numbered 19, after V lost 3 bases and J lost 6 bases. CDR3 in amino acids: CASSPRLSTGQGGAEAFF. In DNA, the CDR3 is TGTGCCAGCTCACCCCGGCTCAGCACGGGCCAGGGGGGGGCTGAAGCTTTCTTT. The whole variable domain, remainder taken from reference TRBV18 and TRBJ1-1, is NAGVMQNPRHLVRRRGQEARLRCSPMKGHSHVYWYRQLPEEGLKFMVYLQKENIIDESGMPKERFSAEFPKEGPSILRIQQVVRGDSAAYFCASSPRLSTGQGGAEAFFGQGTRLTVV.

This chain connects TRBV18 to TRBJ2-1; TRBD2 matches at 9 bases. The trim removed 1 base at V and 3 bases at J, leaving 7 bases unmatched. CDR1 is KGHSH, CDR2 LQKENI, per germline. The CDR3 runs 17 residues. CDR3 DNA sequence: TGTGCCAGCTCACCACTCTCGCGGGGGGGGAACTACAATGAGCAGTTCTTC. Residues: CASSPLSRGGNYNEQFF.

The rearrangement links TRBV5-4 to TRBJ1-1; D not resolved. The V gene's germline CDR1 is SGHNT and CDR2 YYREEE (reference sequence). The V end lost 3 bases, the J end lost 3 bases, and 9 bases lay between the germline ends. This CDR3 spans 13 amino acids. CDR3 coding DNA: TGTGCCAGCAGCTCGAAGCGGGACACTGAAGCTTTCTTT. It yields the protein CASSSKRDTEAFF.

The rearrangement joins TRBV5-1 to TRBJ2-2, with 8 positions matching TRBD1. Germline CDR1 reads SGHRS; CDR2 reads YFSETQ. The CDR3 is 16 amino acids. V shed 1 base, J shed 5 bases, and the junction held 7 bases outside the gene matches. This CDR3 is CASSLSQGAGTGELFF. CDR3 bases: TGCGCCAGCAGCTTGTCCCAGGGGGCTGGGACCGGGGAGCTGTTTTTT.

This clone was observed a single time. The chain uses TRBV7-2 and TRBJ1-5, with D maybe TRBD1 (5 bases). Germline lookup yields CDR1 SGHTA and CDR2 FQGNSA. V was trimmed by 7 bases and J by 4 bases, leaving 20 bases between them. The CDR3 sequence is 16 residues long. CDR3 sequence reads: CASTRGGWRSNQPQHF. DNA for the CDR3: TGTGCCAGCACCCGGGGGGGGTGGCGGTCGAATCAGCCCCAGCATTTT.

The chain couples TRBV6-5 to TRBJ1-4, with D uncertain. V was trimmed by 2 bases and J by 5 bases, leaving 9 bases between them. This CDR3 contains 14 residues. Germline CDR1 is MNHEY and CDR2 is SVGAGI. CDR3 residues: CASSYAGNNEKLFF. Here the CDR3 DNA reads TGTGCCAGCAGTTACGCGGGGAACAATGAAAAACTGTTTTTT.

This rearrangement joins TRBV5-4 to TRBJ2-1; D is undetermined. This CDR3 is 13 amino acids long. Germline-derived CDR1 and CDR2 are SGHNT and YYREEE (reference sequence). V shed 2 bases and J shed 7 bases, with 10 bases lying between them. The CDR3 spells CASSLDPANEQFF. As DNA, the CDR3 is TGTGCCAGCAGCTTAGACCCCGCGAATGAGCAGTTCTTC.

CDR3 DNA sequence: TGTGCCAGTAGGCGGGATTCGGGACAACCATACAATGAGCAGTTCTTC. Protein: CASRRDSGQPYNEQFF. The chain carries TRBV19 and TRBJ2-1; D may match TRBD1 or TRBD2 (6 bases each). The CDR3 runs to 16 residues. V was clipped by 6 bases and J by 4 bases, with 19 bases between them. The germline CDR1 and CDR2 sequences are LNHDA and SQIVND (reference sequence).

In its sample, this clone was seen a few times. The chain combines TRBV4-1 with TRBJ1-1; 7 positions agree with TRBD1. Per the germline V gene, CDR1 is MGHRA and CDR2 is YSYEKL. V lost 6 bases to trimming and J lost 4 bases; unmatched junction nucleotides: 8. The CDR3 totals 14 residues. CDR3 protein: CASSPRQGGTEAFF. The CDR3 DNA is TGCGCCAGCAGTCCCAGACAGGGAGGCACTGAAGCTTTCTTT.

The gene calls are TRBV7-8 and TRBJ1-4; TRBD1 matches 9 bases. The CDR3 is made up of 15 amino acids. From germline, CDR1 is SGHVS and CDR2 FQNEAQ. V gave up 3 bases and J gave up 9 bases; unmatched junction bases: 8. The CDR3 sequence: CASSFRTGEGKKLFF. The CDR3 DNA follows: TGTGCCAGCAGCTTTCGGACAGGGGAGGGCAAAAAACTGTTTTTT.

This rearrangement joins TRBV19 to TRBJ1-2, with a weak D call TRBD1 (5 bases). The CDR3 consists of 13 residues. Germline V gene sequence: CDR1 LNHDA, CDR2 SQIVND (reference sequence). V lost 7 bases to trimming and J lost 3 bases, with 12 bases between them. The CDR3 loop reads CASKKRGDYGYTF. DNA of the CDR3: TGTGCCAGTAAAAAAAGGGGTGACTATGGCTACACCTTC.

Turning to this clone: At the DNA level, this CDR3 is encoded by other sequences in the same sample as well. This chain uses TRBV19 with TRBJ1-5; TRBD1 matches 8 bases. The CDR3 contains 13 residues. Germline V lookup: CDR1 LNHDA, CDR2 SQIVND (reference sequence). The junction had 3 bases not matched to a gene; V was cut back by 6 bases and J by 5 bases. This CDR3 is CASSTGGDQPQHF. CDR3 nucleotide sequence: TGTGCCAGTAGCACAGGGGGTGATCAGCCCCAGCATTTT. Supplemented by reference TRBV19 and TRBJ1-5, the full variable domain reads DGGITQSPKYLFRKEGQNVTLSCEQNLNHDAMYWYRQDPGQGLRLIYYSQIVNDFQKGDIAEGYSVSREKKESFPLTVTSAQKNPTAFYLCASSTGGDQPQHFGDGTRLSIL.

The rearrangement joins TRBV4-1 to TRBJ1-2; the D is unclear. Trimming took 0 bases from V and 8 from J, leaving 13 bases between them. Germline loops: CDR1 MGHRA, CDR2 YSYEKL. CDR3 length: 14 amino acids. CDR3 DNA: TGCGCCAGCAGCCAAGACGAGGGTATAGGGGGCTACACCTTC. Amino acid sequence: CASSQDEGIGGYTF.

The chain joins TRBV7-6 to TRBJ1-1; D is perhaps TRBD1 (6 bases). Germline CDR1 is SGHVS and CDR2 is FNYEAQ. The V gene lost 7 bases and the J gene lost 1 base, with 13 bases spanning the gap. CDR3 length: 14 residues. The CDR3 nucleotides read TGTGCCAGCAAAGCCTTGACAGGGAACACTGAAGCTTTCTTT. Protein: CASKALTGNTEAFF.

This clone is a singleton in its sample. This chain connects TRBV5-1 to TRBJ2-3; TRBD1 aligns across 8 bases. Germline CDR1 and CDR2: SGHRS and YFSETQ. This CDR3 spans 14 amino acids. V dropped 5 bases and J dropped 2; count of bases not matched to a gene: 4. The CDR3 DNA reads as TGCGCCAGCAGGAGGGACAGGAACACAGATACGCAGTATTTT. Its protein product is CASRRDRNTDTQYF. Drawing the rest from reference TRBV5-1 and TRBJ2-3, the complete variable domain is KAGVTQTPRYLIKTRGQQVTLSCSPISGHRSVSWYQQTPGQGLQFLFEYFSETQRNKGNFPGRFSGRQFSNSRSEMNVSTLELGDSALYLCASRRDRNTDTQYFGPGTRLTVL.

The rearrangement links TRBV5-1 to TRBJ2-3; a possible D gene is TRBD1 (5 bases). The CDR3 spans 14 residues. CDR1 is SGHRS, CDR2 YFSETQ, per germline. Between the trimmed V and J ends, which lost 10 bases and 0 bases, there was a span of 15 bases. CDR3 bases: TGCGCCGCCTCTCAGGGCCTCAGCACAGATACGCAGTATTTT. Translation gives CAASQGLSTDTQYF.

This rearrangement joins TRBV6-1 to TRBJ2-2; D may match TRBD1 or TRBD2 (5 bases each). Looked up from germline, CDR1 is MNHNS and CDR2 is SASEGT. This CDR3 is 13 amino acids long. V shed 7 bases and J shed 7 bases, with 13 bases lying between them. The CDR3 spells CASISRGDGELFF. The CDR3 region has the DNA TGTGCCAGCATCTCGAGGGGCGACGGGGAGCTGTTTTTT.

The chain links TRBV5-6 to TRBJ2-7; no definite D call. The CDR3 loop spans 12 amino acids. Between the trimmed V and J ends, which lost 5 bases and 2 bases, there was a span of 8 bases. CDR1 and CDR2 (germline): SGHDT, YYEEEE. CDR3 in DNA: TGTGCCAGCAGGGCAGCACCCTACGAGCAGTACTTC. It specifies CASRAAPYEQYF.

V usage is TRBV19 and J usage is TRBJ2-7; D is perhaps TRBD1 (6 bases). The CDR3 runs to 21 residues. V was trimmed by 3 bases and J by 0 bases, leaving 30 bases between them. Germline V lookup: CDR1 LNHDA, CDR2 SQIVND (reference sequence). The CDR3, as DNA: TGTGCCAGTAGTATTTCCTGGGGGCAAGGAACCCCCGCGACTGACTCCTACGAGCAGTACTTC. Translating it yields CASSISWGQGTPATDSYEQYF.

This chain connects TRBV25-1 to TRBJ2-7; perhaps TRBD1 as D (6 bases). V shed 0 bases and J shed 4 bases, with 7 bases lying between them. Looked up from germline, CDR1 is MGHDK and CDR2 is SYGVNS. The CDR3 loop spans 13 amino acids. This CDR3 reads CASSEYDRYEQYF. For the CDR3, the DNA is TGTGCCAGCAGTGAATACGACAGGTACGAGCAGTACTTC.

The sample holds a few counts of this clone. The V and J genes are TRBV9 and TRBJ1-6, with unresolved D. CDR1 is SGDLS and CDR2 is YYNGEE in the germline V gene. The CDR3 loop spans 14 amino acids. V shed 6 bases and J shed 9 bases, with 16 bases lying between them. CDR3 protein: CASTPGPRGSPLHF. As DNA, the CDR3 is TGTGCCAGCACCCCCGGGCCTCGGGGTTCACCCCTCCACTTT.